One T cell receptor beta chain is described in this entry. What it recognizes is unknown. This CDR3 spans 15 amino acids. CDR1 and CDR2 from the germline V gene are LNHDA and SQIVND (reference sequence). V was clipped by 7 bases and J by 1 base, with 14 bases between them. This entry belongs to a study of vaccination and CD4 T cells after COVID-19. Background on the study: Spike peptides, overlapping and drawn from SARS-CoV-2, HCoV-NL63, HCoV-OC43 and HCoV-229E, were used to stimulate cells.

As for treatment: roughly ten-day PBMC culture with coronavirus spike peptide pools or control peptides (ViraFEST assay). The Oncomine TCR Beta short-read assay was applied to DNA of cultured CD4+ T cells. TCRdb itself ran the PCR reads through MiXCR, one entry per CDR3 protein. This repertoire shows over 12,000 distinct CDR3 sequences, more than 55% found once; its top ten account for approximately 19%. Source material: CD4+ T cells from blood, cultured in vitro. V is TRBV19 and J is TRBJ1-5; no reliable D call. The receptor was derived from a human donor who had recovered from COVID-19. CDR3 sequence reads: CASTPDGRSNQPQHF. The CDR3 region has the DNA TGTGCCAGTACCCCGGACGGGAGGAGCAATCAGCCCCAGCATTTT.